Shown below are 18 T cell receptor beta chains from a single sample sequenced in a study of cytomegalovirus exposure and HLA in healthy donors. Use of 60 Vbeta and 13 Jbeta primers characterized the PCR. This table comes from immunoSEQ multiplex PCR, and its TCRdb copy is limited to in-frame clones, with some not included. Seen here are approximately 88,000 clones, under 80% observed once, and the top ten hold 5.9%. Sequencing input: PBMCs. The receptor source for this set is a man aged 18 to 35 in good health and CMV-seropositive.

J is TRBJ2-1 and V is TRBV28; tentatively, D is TRBD1 (5 bases). Trimming shortened V by 4 bases and J by 4 bases, and 11 bases separated the two germline ends. This CDR3 comprises 14 residues. In germline, CDR1 is MDHEN, CDR2 SYDVKM. The CDR3 DNA reads as TGTGCCAGCAGTTCGACGGACACTTACAATGAGCAGTTCTTC. This gives the protein CASSSTDTYNEQFF. The variable domain in full, completed from reference TRBV28 and TRBJ2-1, reads DVKVTQSSRYLVKRTGEKVFLECVQDMDHENMFWYRQDPGLGLRLIYFSYDVKMKEKGDIPEGYSVSREKKERFSLILESASTNQTSMYLCASSSTDTYNEQFFGPGTRLTVL.

Only a few counts were recorded for this clone. The V call is TRBV28, the J call TRBJ1-2, with a weak D call TRBD1 (6 bases). Germline CDR1 reads MDHEN; CDR2 reads SYDVKM. The CDR3 spans 14 residues. Trimming stripped 5 bases from V and 2 bases from J, with 12 bases between. The CDR3 loop is CASSPPGQNYGYTF. DNA of the CDR3: TGTGCCAGCAGTCCACCGGGACAAAACTATGGCTACACCTTC.

This clone has only one observation. V usage is TRBV6-5 and J usage is TRBJ2-3, with D possibly matching TRBD2 (5 bases). Germline CDR1 is MNHEY and CDR2 is SVGAGI. The CDR3 runs 12 residues. V gave up 0 bases and J gave up 8 bases, with 6 bases separating them. CDR3 coding DNA: TGTGCCAGCAGTTACTCGGCGGGTACGCAGTATTTT. It specifies CASSYSAGTQYF.

This chain uses TRBV7-9 with TRBJ2-7, with D hard to call. The CDR3 is 13 amino acids. Germline V CDR1 and CDR2: SEHNR, FQNEAQ (reference sequence). Trimming left V 2 bases short and J 3 bases short, with 8 bases between. The CDR3: CASSLLASYEQYF. The DNA of the CDR3 is TGTGCCAGCAGCTTATTAGCCAGCTACGAGCAGTACTTC. Supplemented by reference TRBV7-9 and TRBJ2-7, the full variable domain reads DTGVSQNPRHKITKRGQNVTFRCDPISEHNRLYWYRQTLGQGPEFLTYFQNEAQLEKSRLLSDRFSAERPKGSFSTLEIQRTEQGDSAMYLCASSLLASYEQYFGPGTRLTVT.

This CDR3 reads CASSPGLAGSDTQYF. As DNA, the CDR3 is TGTGCCAGCTCACCGGGACTAGCGGGATCAGATACGCAGTATTTT. The chain employs TRBV18 and TRBJ2-3; 13 nucleotides match TRBD2. The CDR3 loop spans 15 amino acids. Germline-derived CDR1 and CDR2 are KGHSH and LQKENI. The ends lost 3 bases at V and 4 bases at J; junction bases unmatched: 1.

This clone was observed once. The V and J genes are TRBV7-2 and TRBJ2-5, with D possibly matching TRBD2 (6 bases). This CDR3 is 15 amino acids long. Germline loops: CDR1 SGHTA, CDR2 FQGNSA. V was pared by 3 bases and J by 5 bases, with 16 bases between. CDR3 nucleotide sequence: TGTGCCAGCAGCTTCTTCGGGAGTAGGAGGGAGACCCAGTACTTC. This encodes CASSFFGSRRETQYF.

CDR3 in amino acids: CASSLIEKNTEAFF. The CDR3 DNA sequence: TGTGCCAGCAGCTTGATAGAGAAGAACACTGAAGCTTTCTTT. The chain is built from TRBV5-6 and TRBJ1-1; D not certain. This CDR3 is built from 14 residues. V was trimmed by 1 base and J by 1 base, leaving 8 bases between them. Germline V gene lookup returns CDR1 SGHDT and CDR2 YYEEEE. The complete variable domain, with remaining parts taken from reference TRBV5-6 and TRBJ1-1, reads DAGVTQSPTHLIKTRGQQVTLRCSPKSGHDTVSWYQQALGQGPQFIFQYYEEEERQRGNFPDRFSGHQFPNYSSELNVNALLLGDSALYLCASSLIEKNTEAFFGQGTRLTVV.

This clone was observed a handful of times. The rearrangement joins TRBV5-1 to TRBJ2-1; a weak D match, TRBD1 (5 bases). CDR3 length equals 14 residues. Trimming cost V 3 bases and J 8 bases, with 15 bases left between them. Germline CDR1 SGHRS, CDR2 YFSETQ. CDR3 loop: CASSYRTTTDEQFF. In nucleotides, the CDR3 is TGCGCCAGCAGCTACCGAACAACGACAGATGAGCAGTTCTTC.

This chain joins TRBV6-1 and TRBJ2-5; 9 bases fit TRBD1. The CDR3 contains 15 residues. CDR1 and CDR2 (germline): MNHNS, SASEGT. The trim removed 10 bases at V and 2 bases at J, leaving 11 bases unmatched. The DNA of the CDR3 is TGTGCCACCACAGGGGGCCTTGGCCCACAAGAGACCCAGTACTTC. This gives the protein CATTGGLGPQETQYF.

The genes are TRBV27 and TRBJ1-1; D remains unclear. Trimming removed 7 bases at V and 9 bases at J, with 12 bases between. Germline CDR1 reads MNHEY; CDR2 reads SMNVEV (reference sequence). The CDR3 consists of 11 residues. The CDR3 nucleotides are TGTGCCAGCACCCTTCTCGGTAAAGCTTTCTTT. As protein: CASTLLGKAFF.

This clone turned up a few times. The chain has TRBV5-1 and TRBJ2-1, with D perhaps TRBD2 (11 bases). The V end lost 3 bases, the J end lost 8 bases, and 33 bases lay between the germline ends. CDR3 length: 20 amino acids. Germline-derived CDR1 and CDR2 are SGHRS and YFSETQ. The CDR3 spells CASSSPGDRGVSGRAHEQFF. CDR3 bases: TGCGCCAGCAGCTCCCCTGGGGACAGGGGTGTTAGCGGGAGGGCCCATGAGCAGTTCTTC.

CDR3 in amino acids: CASSPRLGQTTEAFF. The DNA of the CDR3 is TGTGCCAGCAGCCCCCGGTTGGGACAGACCACTGAAGCTTTCTTT. The V gene is TRBV9, the J gene TRBJ1-1; 7 nucleotides line up with TRBD1. Germline V CDR1 and CDR2: SGDLS, YYNGEE. Trimming took 4 bases from V and 4 from J; bases not matched to a gene: 10. The CDR3 loop spans 15 amino acids.

V is TRBV7-2 and J is TRBJ1-1; D remains unclear. Trimming removed 1 base from V and 11 bases from J, with 14 bases in between. Germline lookup yields CDR1 SGHTA and CDR2 FQGNSA. There are 13 residues in the CDR3. The CDR3 sequence is CASSLGEAGPAFF. For the CDR3, the DNA is TGTGCCAGCAGCTTAGGAGAGGCTGGTCCGGCTTTCTTT.

The chain couples TRBV27 to TRBJ2-7; the D gene is possibly TRBD2 (5 bases). The V and J ends lost 6 bases and 6 bases respectively, with 21 bases between them. The CDR3 consists of 15 residues. The germline gives CDR1 MNHEY, CDR2 SMNVEV (reference sequence). The CDR3 reads CASSPTIASTSEQYF. The CDR3 bases are TGTGCCAGCAGCCCCACGATCGCCTCCACTAGCGAGCAGTACTTC.

The V and J genes are TRBV9 and TRBJ2-5; 9 nucleotides match TRBD2. CDR3 length: 16 residues. V shed 0 bases and J 5 bases; nucleotides not matched to a gene: 8. The germline gives CDR1 SGDLS, CDR2 YYNGEE. CDR3 DNA sequence: TGTGCCAGCAGCGTAGGGGCGGGAGGGCCGGATGAGACCCAGTACTTC. As protein: CASSVGAGGPDETQYF.

The chain employs TRBV7-9 and TRBJ1-2; tentative D call: TRBD1 (6 bases). This CDR3 has 15 amino acids. V lost 4 bases and J lost 4, with 16 bases in between. Germline V lookup: CDR1 SEHNR, CDR2 FQNEAQ (reference sequence). The CDR3: CASSWGPQGGYGYTF. Here the CDR3 DNA reads TGTGCCAGCAGCTGGGGGCCCCAGGGTGGCTATGGCTACACCTTC.

In DNA, the CDR3 is TGTGCCAGCAGCTCAACCACGTTGAGCTCCTACAATGAGCAGTTCTTC. This translates into CASSSTTLSSYNEQFF. The genes are TRBV5-6 and TRBJ2-1; D is ambiguous. V lost 3 bases and J 0 bases, leaving 13 bases between the germline ends. The CDR3 is made up of 16 amino acids. The germline V gene encodes CDR1 SGHDT and CDR2 YYEEEE.

The chain has TRBV4-1 and TRBJ2-1, with D unresolved. The CDR3 contains 12 residues. The germline V and J ends were trimmed by 0 bases and 8 bases, with 5 bases remaining between them. Germline values: CDR1 MGHRA, CDR2 YSYEKL. CDR3 bases: TGCGCCAGCAGCCAAGATACGGATGAGCAGTTCTTC. This translates into CASSQDTDEQFF.